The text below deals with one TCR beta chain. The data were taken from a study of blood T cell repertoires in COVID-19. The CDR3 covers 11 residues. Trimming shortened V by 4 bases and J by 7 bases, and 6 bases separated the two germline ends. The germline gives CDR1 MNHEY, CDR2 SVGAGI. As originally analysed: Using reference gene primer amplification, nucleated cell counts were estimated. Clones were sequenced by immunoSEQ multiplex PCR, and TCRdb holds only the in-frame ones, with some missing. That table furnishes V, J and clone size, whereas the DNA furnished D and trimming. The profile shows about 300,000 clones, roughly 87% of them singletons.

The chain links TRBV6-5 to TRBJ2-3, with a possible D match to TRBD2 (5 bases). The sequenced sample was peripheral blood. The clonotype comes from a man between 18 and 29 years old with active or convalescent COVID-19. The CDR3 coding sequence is TGTGCCAGCAGTTTAGCGAATACGCAGTATTTT. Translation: CASSLANTQYF.